This T cell receptor beta chain came from a study of shared clonotypes between healthy human individuals. Authors' data handling: ImmunoSEQ output held junction-only sequences without quality scores, so filtering differed. Produced via immunoSEQ multiplex PCR; TCRdb's table is partial and in-frame only. V and J calls and clone size follow that table, whereas D and trimming were derived from the DNA. The data hold approximately 650,000 clones, with less than 97% observed a single time. V dropped 5 bases and J dropped 7 bases, with 6 bases sitting between them. Germline V lookup: CDR1 LNHDA, CDR2 SQIVND (reference sequence). This CDR3 region has 11 residues. The study, taken as a whole, reports: A handful of donors showed sharing of around 5.3% of naive CD4 clonotypes. Investigators expected sequencing depth to affect clonotype sharing among donors.

Naivety among CD8 cells was defined by CD45RO negativity and positive CCR7 selection, thereby excluding terminally differentiated effector memory CD45RA+ cells. Every donor was a Caucasian adult from Nashville, Tennessee. As concerns this clone: Its cognate antigen is unknown.

Sequencing used naive CD8+ T cells sorted from blood. This rearrangement joins TRBV19 to TRBJ2-1; D unresolved. The TCR was taken from a woman aged 25-40 years in good health. The CDR3 DNA is TGTGCCAGTAGTGTCCGTAATGAGCAGTTCTTC. It is translated as CASSVRNEQFF.